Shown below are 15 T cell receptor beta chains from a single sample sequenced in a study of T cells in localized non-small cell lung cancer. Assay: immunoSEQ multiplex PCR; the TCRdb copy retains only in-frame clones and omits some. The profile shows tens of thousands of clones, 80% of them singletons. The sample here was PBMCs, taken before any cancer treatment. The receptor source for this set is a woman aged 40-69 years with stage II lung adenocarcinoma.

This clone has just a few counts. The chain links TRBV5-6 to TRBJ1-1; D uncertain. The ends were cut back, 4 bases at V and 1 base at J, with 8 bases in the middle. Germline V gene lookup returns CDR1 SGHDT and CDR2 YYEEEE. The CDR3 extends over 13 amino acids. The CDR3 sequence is CASSPPQNTEAFF. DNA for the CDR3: TGTGCCAGCAGCCCCCCTCAGAACACTGAAGCTTTCTTT.

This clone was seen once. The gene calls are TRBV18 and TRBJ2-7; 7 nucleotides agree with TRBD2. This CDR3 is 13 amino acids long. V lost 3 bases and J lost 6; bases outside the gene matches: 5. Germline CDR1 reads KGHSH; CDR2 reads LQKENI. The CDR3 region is CASSPAGGFEQYF. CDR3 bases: TGTGCCAGCTCACCCGCCGGGGGGTTCGAGCAGTACTTC.

The CDR3 reads CASSVMQGAFGNTIYF. The CDR3 DNA is TGTGCCAGCAGTGTAATGCAGGGGGCTTTTGGAAACACCATATATTTT. The V call is TRBV2, the J call TRBJ1-3; 8 nucleotides match TRBD1. The CDR3 loop spans 16 amino acids. V lost 4 bases to trimming and J lost 3 bases; unmatched junction nucleotides: 8. Germline V CDR1 and CDR2: SNHLY, FYNNEI.

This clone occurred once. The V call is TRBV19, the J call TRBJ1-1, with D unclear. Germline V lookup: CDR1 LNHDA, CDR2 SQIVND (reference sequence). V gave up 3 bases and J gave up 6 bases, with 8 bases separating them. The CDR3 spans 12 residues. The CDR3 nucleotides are TGTGCCAGTAGTATTGGCGGAGCTGAAGCTTTCTTT. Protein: CASSIGGAEAFF.

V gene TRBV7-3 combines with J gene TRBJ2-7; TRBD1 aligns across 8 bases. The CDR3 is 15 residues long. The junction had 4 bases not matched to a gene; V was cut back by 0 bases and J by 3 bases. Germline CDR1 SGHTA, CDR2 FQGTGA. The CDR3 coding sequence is TGTGCCAGCAGCTTAACCGGGACAGGAGACTACGAGCAGTACTTC. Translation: CASSLTGTGDYEQYF.

DNA for the CDR3: TGTGCCAGCAGTGAAAGTGTAGGTGGCTACACCTTC. The encoded protein is CASSESVGGYTF. The chain links TRBV6-1 to TRBJ1-2; D is undetermined. This CDR3 contains 12 residues. Germline lookup yields CDR1 MNHNS and CDR2 SASEGT. With 2 bases removed from V and 7 bases from J, the gap between germline ends came to 8 bases.

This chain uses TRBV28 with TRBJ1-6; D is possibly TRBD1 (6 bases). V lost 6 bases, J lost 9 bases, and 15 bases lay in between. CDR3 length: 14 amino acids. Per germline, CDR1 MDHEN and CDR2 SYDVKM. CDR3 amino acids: CASRTGDRTSPLHF. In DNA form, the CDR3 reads TGTGCCAGCAGAACGGGCGACAGGACTTCACCCCTCCACTTT.

The CDR3 spells CASSIRTGTGGRDTQYF. Here the CDR3 DNA reads TGTGCCAGTAGTATACGCACCGGGACAGGGGGAAGAGATACGCAGTATTTT. V gene TRBV19 combines with J gene TRBJ2-3; 11 positions match TRBD1. The CDR3 has 17 residues. CDR1 LNHDA and CDR2 SQIVND come from the germline V gene (reference sequence). Losses at the gene ends were 2 bases for V and 5 bases for J; bases not matched to a gene: 9.

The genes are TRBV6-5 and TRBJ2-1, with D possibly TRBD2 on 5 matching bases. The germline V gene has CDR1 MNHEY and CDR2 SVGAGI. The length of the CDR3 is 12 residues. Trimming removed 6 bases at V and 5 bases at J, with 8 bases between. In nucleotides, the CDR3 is TGTGCCAGCAGCCAGAGGGACAATGAGCAGTTCTTC. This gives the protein CASSQRDNEQFF.

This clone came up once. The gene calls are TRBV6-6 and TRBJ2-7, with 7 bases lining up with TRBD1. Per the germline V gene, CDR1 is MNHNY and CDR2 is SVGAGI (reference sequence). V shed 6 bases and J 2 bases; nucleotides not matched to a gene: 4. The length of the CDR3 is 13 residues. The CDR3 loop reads CASSPGQTYEQYF. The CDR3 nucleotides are TGTGCCAGCAGCCCGGGACAGACCTACGAGCAGTACTTC.

The CDR3 nucleotides read TGTGCCAGAAGCTCCCCCCTCAGGGAGGGTGAAAAACTGTTTTTT. The encoded protein is CARSSPLREGEKLFF. The chain combines TRBV5-3 with TRBJ1-4, with a tentative D call TRBD1 (5 bases). TRBV5-3 is an ORF for which the function is uncertain. This CDR3 has 15 residues. Trimming took 3 bases from V and 7 from J, leaving 16 bases between them.

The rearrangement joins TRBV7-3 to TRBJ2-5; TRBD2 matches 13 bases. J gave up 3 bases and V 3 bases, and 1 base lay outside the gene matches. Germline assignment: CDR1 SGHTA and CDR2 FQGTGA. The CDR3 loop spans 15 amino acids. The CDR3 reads CASSLGLAGKETQYF. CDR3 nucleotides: TGTGCCAGCAGCTTGGGACTAGCGGGGAAAGAGACCCAGTACTTC.

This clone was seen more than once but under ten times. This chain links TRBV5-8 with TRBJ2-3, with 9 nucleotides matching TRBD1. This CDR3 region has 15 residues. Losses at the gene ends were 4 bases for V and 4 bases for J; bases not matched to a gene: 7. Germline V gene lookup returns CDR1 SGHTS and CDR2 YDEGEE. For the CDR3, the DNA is TGTGCCAGCAGCCACGGACAGGGGAATGCAGATACGCAGTATTTT. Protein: CASSHGQGNADTQYF.

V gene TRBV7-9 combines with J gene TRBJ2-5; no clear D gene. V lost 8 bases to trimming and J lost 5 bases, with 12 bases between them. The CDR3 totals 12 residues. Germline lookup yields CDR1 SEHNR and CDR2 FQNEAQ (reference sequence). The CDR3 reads CASRALSETQYF. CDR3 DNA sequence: TGTGCCAGCCGGGCCCTATCCGAGACCCAGTACTTC. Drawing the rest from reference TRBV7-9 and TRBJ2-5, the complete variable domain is DTGVSQNPRHKITKRGQNVTFRCDPISEHNRLYWYRQTLGQGPEFLTYFQNEAQLEKSRLLSDRFSAERPKGSFSTLEIQRTEQGDSAMYLCASRALSETQYFGPGTRLLVL.

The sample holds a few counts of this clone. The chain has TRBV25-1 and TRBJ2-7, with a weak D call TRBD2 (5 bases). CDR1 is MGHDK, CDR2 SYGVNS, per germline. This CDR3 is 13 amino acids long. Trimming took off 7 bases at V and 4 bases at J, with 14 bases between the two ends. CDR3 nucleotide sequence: TGTGCCAGCATTGGACTCGGCGCTTACGAGCAGTACTTC. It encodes CASIGLGAYEQYF.